This TCR beta chain was sequenced for a study of T cells in Graves' hyperthyroidism and ophthalmopathy. With 6 bases clipped from V and 4 bases from J, the junction kept 13 bases outside the gene matches. CDR3 length: 17 amino acids. Germline V gives CDR1 WSHSY, CDR2 SAAADI. Amplification of TCR beta CDR3 regions was performed using RNA transcripts as template. The TCR CDR3 was amplified in a first-round RT-PCR using the HTBI primer set. TCRdb recomputed calls from the multiplex PCR reads with MiXCR, one row per CDR3 protein. Altogether about 570,000 distinct CDR3 sequences are present, roughly 46% being singletons, with the ten largest covering over 15%.

This sequence joins TRBV10-2 and TRBJ2-5, with 11 bases lining up with TRBD1. This TCR was recovered from an adult woman with Graves' disease, either hyperthyroidism or ophthalmopathy (not recorded which). Source material: peripheral blood or thyroid tissue (not recorded which). The CDR3: CASSQRTGGHLGETQYF. CDR3 sequence (DNA): TGCGCCAGCAGCCAAAGGACAGGGGGCCACCTAGGAGAGACCCAGTACTTC.